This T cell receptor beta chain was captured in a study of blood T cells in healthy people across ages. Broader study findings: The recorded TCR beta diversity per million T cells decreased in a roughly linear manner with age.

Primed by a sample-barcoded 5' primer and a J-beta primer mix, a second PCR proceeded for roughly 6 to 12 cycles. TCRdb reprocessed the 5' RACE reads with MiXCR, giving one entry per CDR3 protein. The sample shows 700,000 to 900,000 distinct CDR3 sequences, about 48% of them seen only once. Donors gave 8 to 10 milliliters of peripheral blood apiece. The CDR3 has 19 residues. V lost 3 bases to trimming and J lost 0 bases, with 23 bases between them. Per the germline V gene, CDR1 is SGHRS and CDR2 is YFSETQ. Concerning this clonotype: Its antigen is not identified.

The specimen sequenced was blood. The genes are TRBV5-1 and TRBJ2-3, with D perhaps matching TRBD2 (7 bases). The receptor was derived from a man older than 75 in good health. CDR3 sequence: CASSSDPGGGHHSTDTQYF. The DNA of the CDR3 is TGCGCCAGCAGCTCCGACCCTGGGGGGGGACACCATAGCACAGATACGCAGTATTTT.